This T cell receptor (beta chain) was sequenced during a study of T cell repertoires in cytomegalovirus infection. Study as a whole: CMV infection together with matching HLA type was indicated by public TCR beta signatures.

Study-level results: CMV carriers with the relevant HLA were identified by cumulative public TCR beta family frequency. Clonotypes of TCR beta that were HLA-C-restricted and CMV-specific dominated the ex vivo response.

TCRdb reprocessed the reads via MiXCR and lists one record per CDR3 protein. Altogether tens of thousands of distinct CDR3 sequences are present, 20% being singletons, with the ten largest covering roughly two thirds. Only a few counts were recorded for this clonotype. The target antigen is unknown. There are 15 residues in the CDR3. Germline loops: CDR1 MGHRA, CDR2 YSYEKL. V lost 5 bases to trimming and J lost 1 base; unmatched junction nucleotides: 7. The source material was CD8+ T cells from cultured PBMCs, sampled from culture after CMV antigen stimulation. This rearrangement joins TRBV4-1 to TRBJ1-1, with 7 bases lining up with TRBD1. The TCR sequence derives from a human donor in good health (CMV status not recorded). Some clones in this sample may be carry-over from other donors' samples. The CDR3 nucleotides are TGCGCCAGCAGCTGGTCGACAGGGCAGAACACTGAAGCTTTCTTT. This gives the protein CASSWSTGQNTEAFF.